The 5 T cell receptor beta chains reported below all come from one sample, sequenced in a study of response to subunit inactivated influenza vaccine. TCRdb analysed the RT-PCR reads with MiXCR anew, one entry per CDR3 protein. The sample records 550,000 to 800,000 distinct CDR3 sequences, 15% to 19% being singletons. The sequencing here drew on PBMCs from blood, taken approximately 13 days after vaccination. These receptors were collected from a man over 45 who received an inactivated influenza vaccine.

This clonotype was seen repeatedly, ten times or more. The chain has TRBV6-1 and TRBJ1-1, with unresolved D. V lost 7 bases to trimming and J lost 0 bases, with 12 bases between them. The CDR3 covers 14 residues. In germline, CDR1 is MNHNS, CDR2 SASEGT. CDR3 protein: CASTQDGLNTEAFF. Written as DNA, the CDR3 is TGTGCCAGCACGCAGGACGGGTTGAACACTGAAGCTTTCTTT.

In nucleotides, the CDR3 is TGTGCCAGCAGCTTCGGGCTAGCGGGATTGGGGAGCAATGAGCAGTTCTTC. Amino acids: CASSFGLAGLGSNEQFF. The rearrangement links TRBV7-2 to TRBJ2-1; the match to TRBD2 covers 9 bases. The ends lost 3 bases at V and 6 bases at J; junction bases unmatched: 12. The CDR3 consists of 17 residues. The germline V gene has CDR1 SGHTA and CDR2 FQGNSA.

This chain links TRBV5-1 with TRBJ1-2; D is unclear. This CDR3 comprises 16 residues. Trimming removed 4 bases at V and 8 bases at J, with 24 bases between. Germline V lookup: CDR1 SGHRS, CDR2 YFSETQ. The CDR3 coding sequence is TGCGCCAGCAGCACTCAAATGGGCAGACAATATGGGGGCTACACCTTC. Amino acids: CASSTQMGRQYGGYTF.

This clonotype was found a few times. V is TRBV11-2 and J is TRBJ2-1, with unresolved D. Trimming stripped 0 bases from V and 10 bases from J, with 10 bases between. CDR1 and CDR2 from the germline V gene are SGHAT and FQNNGV. The length of the CDR3 is 13 residues. DNA for the CDR3: TGTGCCAGCAGCTTAGATTTCAACGCAGAGCAGTTCTTC. It codes for CASSLDFNAEQFF.

Only a few counts were recorded for this clonotype. The V gene is TRBV12-3 or TRBV12-4, the J gene TRBJ1-3; D gene ambiguous. V lost 6 bases and J lost 8, with 8 bases in between. The CDR3 runs 11 residues. CDR3 residues: CASSQDYTIYF. The CDR3 DNA reads as TGTGCCAGCAGCCAAGATTACACCATATATTTT.